This T cell receptor beta chain came from a study of T-cell memory formation after mild COVID-19. This CDR3 contains 13 residues. Notes on this clonotype: Its antigen is unknown. One end of the junction does not line up with germline, which may come from a read error.

Points from the study as a whole: Day 15 to 85 contracting clones showed balanced CD4/CD8; day 15 to 37 expanders favored CD4+. Pre-infection memory held some responding clones, suggesting pre-existing cross-reactive T cells responded. Researchers report contracting CD4+ clones mostly in CM and EM, with CD8+ clones in EMRA.

cDNA libraries for TCR alpha and TCR beta, carrying sample barcodes and UMIs, came from 5'RACE with constant-segment primers. Each CDR3 protein gets one entry after TCRdb re-called the 5' RACE reads with MiXCR. The sample has tens of thousands of distinct CDR3 sequences; 12% are singletons. The sample taken for sequencing was PBMCs or a T cell subset sorted from them (not recorded which). The rearrangement links TRBV12-3 or TRBV12-4 to TRBJ1-5; D perhaps matches TRBD1 (6 bases). This receptor was taken from a man in his late teens or twenties who had mild COVID-19 (a few samples of this study predate the infection). Cell type and time point are not known. The CDR3 spells CSSSRRGNQPQHF. The CDR3, as DNA: TGTTCCAGCAGCCGAAGGGGGAATCAGCCCCAGCATTTT.